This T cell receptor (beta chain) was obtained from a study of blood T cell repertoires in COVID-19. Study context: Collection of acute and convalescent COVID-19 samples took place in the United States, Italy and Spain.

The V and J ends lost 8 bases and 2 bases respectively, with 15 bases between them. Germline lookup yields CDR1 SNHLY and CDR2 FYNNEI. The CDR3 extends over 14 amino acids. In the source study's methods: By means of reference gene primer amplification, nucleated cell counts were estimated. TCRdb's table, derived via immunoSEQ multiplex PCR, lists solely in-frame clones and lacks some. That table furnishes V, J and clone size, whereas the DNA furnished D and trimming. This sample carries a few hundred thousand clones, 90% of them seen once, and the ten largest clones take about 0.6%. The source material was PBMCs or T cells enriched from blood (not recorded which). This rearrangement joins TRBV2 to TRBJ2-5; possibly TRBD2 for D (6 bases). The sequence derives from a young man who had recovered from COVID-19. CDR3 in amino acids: CASVSGTHQETQYF. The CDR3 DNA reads TGTGCCAGCGTCTCCGGGACTCATCAAGAGACCCAGTACTTC.